This T cell receptor beta chain was observed in a study of identifying expanded T cells in peripheral blood. Study results and caveats: Technical replicates showed around 1.2 changed clones; about 2 weeks around 15; four weeks 19. Roughly two-week clone count variance significantly increased as total template count grew.

Turning to this clone: Its matching antigen is unknown.

In germline, CDR1 is SQVTM, CDR2 ANQGSEA. The CDR3 loop spans 12 amino acids. The V end was cut by 4 bases, the J end by 0 bases, with 6 bases between. Assay used: immunoSEQ multiplex PCR; TCRdb lists only in-frame clones, some missing. Here the sample spans tens of thousands of clones, approximately 89% being singletons. Sequenced input: blood. The chain uses TRBV29-1 and TRBJ2-5, with D uncertain. The origin of this receptor is a person between 18 and 75 years old in good health. In DNA, the CDR3 is TGCAGCGTTGGGGATTACCAAGAGACCCAGTACTTC. This encodes CSVGDYQETQYF.